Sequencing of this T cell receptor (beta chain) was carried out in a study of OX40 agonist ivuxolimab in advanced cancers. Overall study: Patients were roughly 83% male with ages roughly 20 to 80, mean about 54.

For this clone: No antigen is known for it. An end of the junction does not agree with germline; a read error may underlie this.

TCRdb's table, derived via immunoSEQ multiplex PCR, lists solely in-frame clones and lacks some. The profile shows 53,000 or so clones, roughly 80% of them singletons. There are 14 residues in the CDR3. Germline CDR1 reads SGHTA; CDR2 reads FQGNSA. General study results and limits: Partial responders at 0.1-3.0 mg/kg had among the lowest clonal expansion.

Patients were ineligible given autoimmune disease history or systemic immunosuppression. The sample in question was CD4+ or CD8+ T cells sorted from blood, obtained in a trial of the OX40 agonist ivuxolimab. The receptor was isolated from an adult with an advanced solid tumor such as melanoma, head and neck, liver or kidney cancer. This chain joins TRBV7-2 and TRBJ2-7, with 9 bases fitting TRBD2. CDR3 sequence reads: CANSLAGASYEQYF. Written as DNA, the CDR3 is TGTGCCAACAGCTTAGCGGGGGCTTCCTACGAGCAGTACTTC.